The rows below give T cell receptor beta chains drawn from one sample of a study of cytomegalovirus exposure and HLA in healthy donors. Sequencing used immunoSEQ multiplex PCR; TCRdb keeps in-frame clones, though not all of them. Among over 100,000 clones, about 76% were seen once, and the ten largest hold around 1.3%. The material sequenced was PBMCs. The receptors were sampled from a woman aged 40-49 years in good health and CMV-seronegative. CDR3s include the opening cysteine and the closing phenylalanine or tryptophan. D genes are given only for firm matches. Clone size appears in some rows only: once, few, many, or a class for an expanded clone.

DNA: TGTGCCAGCAGTCCGGGGGCAGGGGGCTCCACTGAAGCTTTCTTT
CDR3: CASSPGAGGSTEAFF
J: TRBJ1-1
D: TRBD1
size: -
V: TRBV6-6

DNA: TGCGCCAGCACCGACTGGAACACCGGGGAGCTGTTTTTT
CDR3: CASTDWNTGELFF
J: TRBJ2-2
D: -
size: -
V: TRBV10-1

DNA: TGCGCCAGCAGCTTGACCGGACAGGGGGGGAACTATGGCTACACCTTC
CDR3: CASSLTGQGGNYGYTF
J: TRBJ1-2
D: TRBD1
size: -
V: TRBV5-1

DNA: TGTGCCAGCAGCGACAGGCGGGAGCCCTATGGCTACACCTTC
CDR3: CASSDRREPYGYTF
J: TRBJ1-2
D: -
size: -
V: TRBV6-1

DNA: TGTGCCAGCAGCTTAGTATCGGGCGGGGGCTACGAGCAGTACTTC
CDR3: CASSLVSGGGYEQYF
J: TRBJ2-7
D: TRBD2
size: -
V: TRBV7-6

DNA: TGTGCCAGCAGCGTTCTTGGAGAGGAGGGCTCCTACGAGCAGTACTTC
CDR3: CASSVLGEEGSYEQYF
J: TRBJ2-7
D: -
size: -
V: TRBV9

DNA: TGTGCCAGCAGTTACTCGTACGACTCGGGGAATGGCTACACCTTC
CDR3: CASSYSYDSGNGYTF
J: TRBJ1-2
D: -
size: -
V: TRBV6-5

DNA: TGCGCCAGCAGCGTGCGGACAGGGCCGAATGAAAAACTGTTTTTT
CDR3: CASSVRTGPNEKLFF
J: TRBJ1-4
D: TRBD1
size: -
V: TRBV5-1

DNA: TGTGCCAGCAGCTTCTCCGGGACAGGGGGCAATCAGCCCCAGCATTTT
CDR3: CASSFSGTGGNQPQHF
J: TRBJ1-5
D: TRBD1
size: -
V: TRBV7-2

DNA: TGCAGTGCTAGCCCGGGTGAAAAACTGTTTTTT
CDR3: CSASPGEKLFF
J: TRBJ1-4
D: -
size: -
V: TRBV20-1

DNA: TGTGCCAGCTCTCGCCGGGACAGGCCTTACGAGCAGTACTTC
CDR3: CASSRRDRPYEQYF
J: TRBJ2-7
D: TRBD1
size: -
V: TRBV18

DNA: TGCGCCAGCAGCTTGGGGCTAGCGTATTACAATGAGCAGTTCTTC
CDR3: CASSLGLAYYNEQFF
J: TRBJ2-1
D: -
size: -
V: TRBV5-1

DNA: TGTGCCAGCAGCTTAAAGGACAACAATCAGCCCCAGCATTTT
CDR3: CASSLKDNNQPQHF
J: TRBJ1-5
D: -
size: -
V: TRBV7-9

DNA: TGTGCCAGCGGGTGGGCGGGGGGGAACTACGAGCAGTACTTC
CDR3: CASGWAGGNYEQYF
J: TRBJ2-7
D: TRBD2
size: -
V: TRBV2

DNA: TGTGCCATCACAGGGACAGAGGCTCACACTGAAGCTTTCTTT
CDR3: CAITGTEAHTEAFF
J: TRBJ1-1
D: TRBD1
size: -
V: TRBV10-3

DNA: TGTGCCAGCAGCTTGGGACAGGGAGCCAAAAACATTCAGTACTTC
CDR3: CASSLGQGAKNIQYF
J: TRBJ2-4
D: TRBD1
size: -
V: TRBV5-6

DNA: TGCGCCAGCAGCGCACTCGACGGGGGGGAGTATGGCTACACCTTC
CDR3: CASSALDGGEYGYTF
J: TRBJ1-2
D: -
size: few
V: TRBV4-1

DNA: TGTGCCAGTTGTCCGCAGACACGGAACACTGAAGCTTTCTTT
CDR3: CASCPQTRNTEAFF
J: TRBJ1-1
D: -
size: once
V: TRBV6-5

DNA: TGTGCCAGCAGTGACACAGGGGGCAGAACTGAAGCTTTCTTT
CDR3: CASSDTGGRTEAFF
J: TRBJ1-1
D: TRBD1
size: -
V: TRBV6-4

DNA: TGTGCCAGTAGTGCGGACAGGGCTTATGGCTACACCTTC
CDR3: CASSADRAYGYTF
J: TRBJ1-2
D: TRBD1
size: -
V: TRBV19

DNA: TGTGCCAGCAGTTACTCGGACAGGGGTCCCTACGAGCAGTACTTC
CDR3: CASSYSDRGPYEQYF
J: TRBJ2-7
D: TRBD1
size: -
V: TRBV6-5

DNA: TGTGCCAGCAGGGGGACAGGGAGAGGACATGGCTACACCTTC
CDR3: CASRGTGRGHGYTF
J: TRBJ1-2
D: TRBD1
size: -
V: TRBV28

DNA: TGTGCCAGCAGTTTGGGGGCAGGGTTCGGCTATGGCTACACCTTC
CDR3: CASSLGAGFGYGYTF
J: TRBJ1-2
D: -
size: -
V: TRBV27

DNA: TGTGCCAGCAGCGCCCCGACTAGCGGATACACAGATACGCAGTATTTT
CDR3: CASSAPTSGYTDTQYF
J: TRBJ2-3
D: TRBD2
size: -
V: TRBV5-4

DNA: TGTGCCAGCAGCTTAGAACAGACTAATGAAAAACTGTTTTTT
CDR3: CASSLEQTNEKLFF
J: TRBJ1-4
D: -
size: -
V: TRBV7-6

DNA: TGTGCCAGCAGCTTAGATCCGGGACAGGGTGGAAATACGCAGTATTTT
CDR3: CASSLDPGQGGNTQYF
J: TRBJ2-3
D: TRBD1
size: -
V: TRBV7-2

DNA: TGTGCCAGCAGCTTAGGAGGGACAGGGGGTGGAAACACCATATATTTT
CDR3: CASSLGGTGGGNTIYF
J: TRBJ1-3
D: TRBD1
size: few
V: TRBV7-2

DNA: TGTGCCAGCAGCTCCGGGGGGGTTTTGACTAATGAAAAACTGTTTTTT
CDR3: CASSSGGVLTNEKLFF
J: TRBJ1-4
D: -
size: -
V: TRBV5-4

DNA: TGTGCCAGCAGCCACAAAACCGGACAGGGGGCAGGAAACACCATATATTTT
CDR3: CASSHKTGQGAGNTIYF
J: TRBJ1-3
D: TRBD1
size: -
V: TRBV7-9

DNA: TGTGCCAGCAGCTTGGGGAGGACAGGGGATAATGGCTACACCTTC
CDR3: CASSLGRTGDNGYTF
J: TRBJ1-2
D: TRBD1
size: -
V: TRBV5-4

DNA: TGTGCCAGCAGTTATAGACACTCTGGGGCCAACGTCCTGACTTTC
CDR3: CASSYRHSGANVLTF
J: TRBJ2-6
D: -
size: -
V: TRBV27

DNA: TGCGCCAGCAGCTTGGACGGTCTAGCGGGGTCAGAGACCCAGTACTTC
CDR3: CASSLDGLAGSETQYF
J: TRBJ2-5
D: TRBD2
size: -
V: TRBV5-1

DNA: TGTGCCAGCAGTTATCAGTTAGCGGGTGACAATGAGCAGTTCTTC
CDR3: CASSYQLAGDNEQFF
J: TRBJ2-1
D: TRBD2
size: once
V: TRBV6-5

DNA: TGTGCCTGGAGTGTACTGCTGGGGCGGGGAGTGGGGGAAGCTTTCTTT
CDR3: CAWSVLLGRGVGEAFF
J: TRBJ1-1
D: -
size: -
V: TRBV30

DNA: TGTGCCAGCAGCGCCCGGACAGGGACTGAAGCTTTCTTT
CDR3: CASSARTGTEAFF
J: TRBJ1-1
D: TRBD1
size: -
V: TRBV9

DNA: TGCGCCAGCAGCTCCAATAACAGGTACTATGGGGAGCAGTACTTC
CDR3: CASSSNNRYYGEQYF
J: TRBJ2-7
D: -
size: -
V: TRBV5-1

DNA: TGTGCCAGCAGTTTAACAGGGCTAGCCTACACCTTC
CDR3: CASSLTGLAYTF
J: TRBJ1-2
D: -
size: -
V: TRBV27

DNA: TGCAGCGTTGGTAGGACTGGCAACACTGAAGCTTTCTTT
CDR3: CSVGRTGNTEAFF
J: TRBJ1-1
D: -
size: -
V: TRBV29-1

DNA: TGTGCCAGCACCGGGGGACAGGCCCTCTACAATGAGCAGTTCTTC
CDR3: CASTGGQALYNEQFF
J: TRBJ2-1
D: TRBD1
size: few
V: TRBV7-6

DNA: TGTGCCATCACGAATGGAGACGAAGCTTTCTTT
CDR3: CAITNGDEAFF
J: TRBJ1-1
D: -
size: -
V: TRBV6-5

DNA: TGCGCCAGCAGCTTGCAGGGGATGAACACTGAAGCTTTCTTT
CDR3: CASSLQGMNTEAFF
J: TRBJ1-1
D: -
size: few
V: TRBV5-1

DNA: TGTGCCAGCAGCGTAGCTTTAGGGACAGGGCCCGGGGAGCTGTTTTTT
CDR3: CASSVALGTGPGELFF
J: TRBJ2-2
D: TRBD1
size: -
V: TRBV9

DNA: TGTGCCAGCAGTTCACTACCGGGACAGGGAGCTAACTATGGCTACACCTTC
CDR3: CASSSLPGQGANYGYTF
J: TRBJ1-2
D: TRBD1
size: -
V: TRBV28

DNA: TGTGCCAGTAGTATGAACGGACAGGGGGCATCCTACGAGCAGTACTTC
CDR3: CASSMNGQGASYEQYF
J: TRBJ2-7
D: TRBD1
size: -
V: TRBV19

DNA: TGTGCCAGCAGCTTGGGGGGCAGGGGAAATCAGCCCCAGCATTTT
CDR3: CASSLGGRGNQPQHF
J: TRBJ1-5
D: -
size: once
V: TRBV5-6

DNA: TGTGCCAGCAGTCTACAGGGACGAGCGGCTTTCTTT
CDR3: CASSLQGRAAFF
J: TRBJ1-1
D: -
size: -
V: TRBV6-1

DNA: TGTGCCAGCAGCCAAGCCCAGGGCAGGGGGCGCTTAGGCACCGGGGAGCTGTTTTTT
CDR3: CASSQAQGRGRLGTGELFF
J: TRBJ2-2
D: TRBD1
size: -
V: TRBV4-2

DNA: TGCAGCGTTGAAGAAGAAGGGACACACTACGAGCAGTACTTC
CDR3: CSVEEEGTHYEQYF
J: TRBJ2-7
D: -
size: -
V: TRBV29-1